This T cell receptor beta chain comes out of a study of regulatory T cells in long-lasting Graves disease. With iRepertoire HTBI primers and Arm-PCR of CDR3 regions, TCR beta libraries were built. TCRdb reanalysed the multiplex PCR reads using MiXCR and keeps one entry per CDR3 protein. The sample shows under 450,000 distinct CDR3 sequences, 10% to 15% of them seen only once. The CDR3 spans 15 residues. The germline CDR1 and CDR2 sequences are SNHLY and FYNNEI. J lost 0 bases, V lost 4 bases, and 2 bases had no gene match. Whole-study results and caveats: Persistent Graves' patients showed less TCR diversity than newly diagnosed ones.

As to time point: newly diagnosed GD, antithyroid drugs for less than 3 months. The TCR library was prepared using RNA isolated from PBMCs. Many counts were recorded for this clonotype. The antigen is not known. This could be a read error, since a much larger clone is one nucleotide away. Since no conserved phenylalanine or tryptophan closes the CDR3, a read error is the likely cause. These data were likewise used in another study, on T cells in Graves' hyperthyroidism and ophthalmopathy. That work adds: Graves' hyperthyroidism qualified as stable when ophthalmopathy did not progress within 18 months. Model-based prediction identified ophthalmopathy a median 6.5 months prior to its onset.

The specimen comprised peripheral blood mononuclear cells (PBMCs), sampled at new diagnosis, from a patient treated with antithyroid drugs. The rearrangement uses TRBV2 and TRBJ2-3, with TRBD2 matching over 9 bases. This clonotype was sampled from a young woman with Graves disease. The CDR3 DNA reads TGTGCCAGCAGTGGGACTAGCGAGAGCACAGATACGCAGTATCTT. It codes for CASSGTSESTDTQYL.